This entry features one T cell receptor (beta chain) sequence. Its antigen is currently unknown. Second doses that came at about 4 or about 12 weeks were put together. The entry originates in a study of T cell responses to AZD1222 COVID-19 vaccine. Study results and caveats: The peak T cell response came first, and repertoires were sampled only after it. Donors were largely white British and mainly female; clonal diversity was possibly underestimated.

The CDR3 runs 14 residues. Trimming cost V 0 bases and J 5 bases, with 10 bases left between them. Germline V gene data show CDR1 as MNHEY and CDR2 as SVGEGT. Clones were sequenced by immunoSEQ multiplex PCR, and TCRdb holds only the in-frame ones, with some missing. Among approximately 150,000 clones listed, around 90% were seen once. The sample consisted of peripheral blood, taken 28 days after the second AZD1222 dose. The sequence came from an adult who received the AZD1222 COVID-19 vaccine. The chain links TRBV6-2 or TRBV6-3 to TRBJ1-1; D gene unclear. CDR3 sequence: CASSYSEAKTEAFF. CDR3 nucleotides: TGTGCCAGCAGTTACTCGGAAGCAAAAACTGAAGCTTTCTTT.